These 26 T cell receptor beta chains were all obtained from the same sample, sequenced in a study of CD8 T cells in Susac syndrome. With random hexamers, 0.5 to 1 ug RNA was reverse transcribed. Via MiXCR, TCRdb re-called the immunoSEQ multiplex PCR reads, giving one row per CDR3 protein. This table has 200,000 to 250,000 distinct CDR3 sequences, 80% to 95% appearing once. The specimen was CD4+ T cells from PBMCs. Receptors were obtained from a human donor with multiple sclerosis.

The chain uses TRBV9 and TRBJ2-2; D unresolved. The CDR3 length is 15 residues. Germline loops: CDR1 SGDLS, CDR2 YYNGEE. Trimming removed 0 bases from V and 5 bases from J, with 11 bases in between. For the CDR3, the DNA is TGTGCCAGCAGCGTAGCCCGGGTTACGACCGGGGAGCTGTTTTTT. This translates into CASSVARVTTGELFF.

The chain joins TRBV3-1 to TRBJ2-3; D perhaps matches TRBD2 (6 bases). The CDR3 totals 14 residues. The germline V gene encodes CDR1 LGHDT and CDR2 YNNKEL (reference sequence). V gave up 9 bases and J gave up 1 base, with 14 bases separating them. CDR3 nucleotide sequence: TGTGCCAGTAGTCAGGGACTTGGCACAGATACGCAGTATTTT. It translates to CASSQGLGTDTQYF.

The chain recombines TRBV20-1 with TRBJ2-3, with 9 bases fitting TRBD1. V dropped 6 bases and J dropped 2; count of bases not matched to a gene: 6. Germline values: CDR1 DFQATT, CDR2 SNEGSKA (reference sequence). The CDR3 is 14 residues long. CDR3 sequence (DNA): TGCAGTGCCCAGGGACAGGGCTACACAGATACGCAGTATTTT. It encodes CSAQGQGYTDTQYF.

This chain connects TRBV5-1 to TRBJ2-7; D not resolved. The germline V gene encodes CDR1 SGHRS and CDR2 YFSETQ. The CDR3 sequence is 17 residues long. V lost 0 bases and J 2 bases, leaving 18 bases between the germline ends. CDR3 loop: CASSLVMGMILPYEQYF. As DNA, the CDR3 is TGCGCCAGCAGCTTGGTCATGGGTATGATTTTACCCTACGAGCAGTACTTC. The full variable domain, with the rest looked up from reference TRBV5-1 and TRBJ2-7, is KAGVTQTPRYLIKTRGQQVTLSCSPISGHRSVSWYQQTPGQGLQFLFEYFSETQRNKGNFPGRFSGRQFSNSRSEMNVSTLELGDSALYLCASSLVMGMILPYEQYFGPGTRLTVT.

The genes are TRBV5-1 and TRBJ1-1; D is unclear. The CDR3 is 13 amino acids. From germline, CDR1 is SGHRS and CDR2 YFSETQ. V lost 2 bases, J lost 6 bases, and 11 bases lay in between. CDR3 DNA: TGCGCCAGCAGCTTCGCAGGAGGTTCTGAAGCTTTCTTT. This translates into CASSFAGGSEAFF.

The chain recombines TRBV20-1 with TRBJ2-7; TRBD1 might be the D (6 bases). Trimming pared 5 bases from V and 4 bases from J, leaving 18 bases between. The germline V gene encodes CDR1 DFQATT and CDR2 SNEGSKA (reference sequence). The CDR3 contains 14 residues. The CDR3 sequence: CSAHKDRIPYEQYF. The DNA for the CDR3 is TGCAGTGCTCACAAAGACAGGATCCCGTACGAGCAGTACTTC.

In its sample, this clonotype was seen once. The chain has TRBV7-2 and TRBJ2-3; 9 positions agree with TRBD1. The germline gives CDR1 SGHTA, CDR2 FQGNSA. V shed 5 bases, J shed 4 bases, and the junction held 1 base outside the gene matches. The length of the CDR3 is 13 residues. The CDR3 loop is CASSRQGADTQYF. CDR3 DNA sequence: TGTGCCAGCAGCCGACAGGGGGCAGATACGCAGTATTTT.

This sequence joins TRBV20-1 and TRBJ2-1, with 12 bases matching TRBD2. Germline V gives CDR1 DFQATT, CDR2 SNEGSKA (reference sequence). This CDR3 has 15 residues. The junction had 5 bases not matched to a gene; V was cut back by 6 bases and J by 2 bases. The CDR3 protein is CSAFRTSGAYNEQFF. The CDR3 nucleotides are TGCAGTGCCTTCCGGACTAGCGGGGCCTACAATGAGCAGTTCTTC.

The J gene is TRBJ1-2, the V gene TRBV28, with TRBD1 identical over 7 bases. This CDR3 contains 15 residues. Unmatched junction bases numbered 14, after V lost 5 bases and J lost 8 bases. CDR1 is MDHEN and CDR2 is SYDVKM in the germline V gene. DNA for the CDR3: TGTGCCAGCAGTCCGCGGGGACAGATCTTTTCCGGCTACACCTTC. This sequence encodes CASSPRGQIFSGYTF.

This chain joins TRBV25-1 and TRBJ1-2; 12 bases match TRBD1. With V trimmed by 5 bases and J by 6 bases, 16 bases remained unmatched. This CDR3 spans 18 amino acids. The germline gives CDR1 MGHDK, CDR2 SYGVNS. In nucleotides, the CDR3 is TGTGCCAGCAGTCCGGCGGGACAGGGGGCCGAGTCCGGAAATGGCTACACCTTC. It encodes CASSPAGQGAESGNGYTF.

The chain is built from TRBV3-1 and TRBJ2-1; unclear D gene. V lost 10 bases and J 6 bases, leaving 10 bases between the germline ends. CDR1 is LGHDT and CDR2 is YNNKEL in the germline V gene (reference sequence). This CDR3 is built from 11 residues. CDR3 residues: CATRWGNEQFF. The CDR3 DNA reads TGTGCCACTAGATGGGGCAATGAGCAGTTCTTC.

This chain uses TRBV3-1 with TRBJ1-3; 8 nucleotides align to TRBD1. The CDR3 is 16 residues long. The germline V gene encodes CDR1 LGHDT and CDR2 YNNKEL (reference sequence). J was trimmed by 0 bases and V by 4 bases; bases with no gene match: 5. The CDR3, as DNA: TGTGCCAGCAGCCGCGGACAGGGCTCCTCTGGAAACACCATATATTTT. Protein: CASSRGQGSSGNTIYF.

The V gene is TRBV4-1, the J gene TRBJ2-1, with 12 bases lining up with TRBD2. V gave up 3 bases and J gave up 6 bases; unmatched junction bases: 9. The CDR3 is made up of 17 amino acids. Per the germline V gene, CDR1 is MGHRA and CDR2 is YSYEKL. The DNA of the CDR3 is TGCGCCAGCAGCCAGCCTAGCGGGAGGGGCCCCGGCAATGAGCAGTTCTTC. Translating it yields CASSQPSGRGPGNEQFF.

The V gene is TRBV20-1, the J gene TRBJ1-4, with D unclear. The V gene lost 1 base and the J gene lost 4 bases, with 10 bases spanning the gap. Looked up from germline, CDR1 is DFQATT and CDR2 is SNEGSKA (reference sequence). The CDR3 spans 14 residues. The CDR3 bases are TGCAGTGCTAGAGTCATCGGAATTAATGAAAAACTGTTTTTT. It encodes CSARVIGINEKLFF.

The J gene is TRBJ1-1, the V gene TRBV23-1; no firm D call. TRBV23-1 carries the ORF label, with uncertain function. The V gene lost 4 bases and the J gene lost 1 base, with 10 bases spanning the gap. The CDR3 has 14 residues. CDR3 in amino acids: CASSPLLWNTEAFF. The CDR3 DNA follows: TGCGCCAGCAGTCCCCTCTTGTGGAACACTGAAGCTTTCTTT.

The chain couples TRBV11-2 to TRBJ2-5; TRBD1 matches at 9 bases. V lost 4 bases to trimming and J lost 5 bases; unmatched junction nucleotides: 5. The CDR3 loop spans 14 amino acids. Germline lookup yields CDR1 SGHAT and CDR2 FQNNGV. The CDR3 loop reads CASSWTGVGETQYF. The CDR3 DNA sequence: TGTGCCAGCAGCTGGACAGGGGTAGGGGAGACCCAGTACTTC.

A single count supports this clonotype. This rearrangement joins TRBV20-1 to TRBJ1-2; no firm D call. Germline CDR1 DFQATT, CDR2 SNEGSKA (reference sequence). V dropped 3 bases and J dropped 6 bases, with 14 bases sitting between them. The CDR3 runs 13 residues. The CDR3 loop is CSAREGGMDGYTF. The CDR3 DNA reads TGCAGTGCTAGGGAGGGAGGGATGGATGGCTACACCTTC.

The chain has TRBV29-1 and TRBJ2-3; D remains ambiguous. Looked up from germline, CDR1 is SQVTM and CDR2 is ANQGSEA. CDR3 size: 13 residues. Trimming removed 5 bases from V and 2 bases from J, with 11 bases in between. CDR3 nucleotides: TGCAGCGTTCGGACGAGGAACACAGATACGCAGTATTTT. The encoded protein is CSVRTRNTDTQYF.

J is TRBJ2-3 and V is TRBV6-1, with D possibly being TRBD2 (6 bases). Per germline, CDR1 MNHNS and CDR2 SASEGT. This CDR3 contains 16 residues. The V end lost 6 bases, the J end lost 6 bases, and 22 bases lay between the germline ends. CDR3 sequence: CASSGGRGPSGDTQYF. DNA of the CDR3: TGTGCCAGCAGCGGGGGAAGGGGCCCTTCGGGGGATACGCAGTATTTT.

The V and J genes are TRBV20-1 and TRBJ1-4; tentatively, D is TRBD1 (5 bases). V lost 3 bases and J lost 0, with 14 bases in between. The CDR3 sequence is 16 residues long. CDR1 is DFQATT, CDR2 SNEGSKA, per germline (reference sequence). CDR3: CSARCQGNATNEKLFF. CDR3 sequence (DNA): TGCAGTGCTAGGTGTCAGGGAAACGCAACTAATGAAAAACTGTTTTTT.

In this sample, this clonotype turned up once. This chain links TRBV5-4 with TRBJ2-7; tentative D call: TRBD1 (5 bases). Germline V lookup: CDR1 SGHNT, CDR2 YYREEE (reference sequence). This CDR3 region has 14 residues. V dropped 0 bases and J dropped 7 bases, with 14 bases sitting between them. Here the CDR3 DNA reads TGTGCCAGCAGCTTGGATTCAGGGATCGGTGAGCAGTACTTC. It is translated as CASSLDSGIGEQYF.

J is TRBJ2-7 and V is TRBV20-1; 8 positions agree with TRBD2. The CDR3 is made up of 14 amino acids. CDR1 is DFQATT and CDR2 is SNEGSKA in the germline V gene (reference sequence). Unmatched junction bases numbered 9, after V lost 3 bases and J lost 5 bases. CDR3 sequence: CSASFRGGLNEQYF. As DNA, the CDR3 is TGCAGTGCTAGCTTCCGGGGGGGCCTAAACGAGCAGTACTTC.

This chain links TRBV7-2 with TRBJ1-1; 7 bases line up with TRBD1. From germline, CDR1 is SGHTA and CDR2 FQGNSA. After removal of 6 bases from V and 4 bases from J, the junction contained 17 bases not matched to a gene. The CDR3 totals 17 residues. DNA for the CDR3: TGTGCCAGCAGTCGTGATAGGGGTCAGGGGGTGGGCACTGAAGCTTTCTTT. Residues: CASSRDRGQGVGTEAFF.

This chain uses TRBV30 with TRBJ2-5; D uncertain. Germline lookup yields CDR1 GTSNPN and CDR2 SVGIG (reference sequence). The CDR3 is made up of 11 amino acids. Trimming removed 0 bases from V and 4 bases from J, with 3 bases in between. The CDR3 loop reads CAWSVRETQYF. CDR3 DNA sequence: TGTGCCTGGAGTGTAAGAGAGACCCAGTACTTC.

The V gene is TRBV29-1, the J gene TRBJ2-7; D remains unclear. V lost 6 bases and J lost 5, with 14 bases in between. The CDR3 extends over 12 amino acids. Germline V gene data show CDR1 as SQVTM and CDR2 as ANQGSEA. CDR3 loop: CSVLAALDEQYF. The CDR3 DNA is TGCAGCGTATTAGCTGCCCTAGACGAGCAGTACTTC.

The chain is built from TRBV7-9 and TRBJ1-1, with TRBD1 as a possible D gene (5 bases). CDR1 is SEHNR and CDR2 is FQNEAQ in the germline V gene (reference sequence). There are 17 residues in the CDR3. V shed 8 bases and J shed 9 bases, with 31 bases lying between them. The CDR3 protein is CASLPPPRHDSERKAFF. As DNA, the CDR3 is TGTGCCAGCTTACCACCCCCCCGACACGACAGCGAGAGAAAAGCTTTCTTT.